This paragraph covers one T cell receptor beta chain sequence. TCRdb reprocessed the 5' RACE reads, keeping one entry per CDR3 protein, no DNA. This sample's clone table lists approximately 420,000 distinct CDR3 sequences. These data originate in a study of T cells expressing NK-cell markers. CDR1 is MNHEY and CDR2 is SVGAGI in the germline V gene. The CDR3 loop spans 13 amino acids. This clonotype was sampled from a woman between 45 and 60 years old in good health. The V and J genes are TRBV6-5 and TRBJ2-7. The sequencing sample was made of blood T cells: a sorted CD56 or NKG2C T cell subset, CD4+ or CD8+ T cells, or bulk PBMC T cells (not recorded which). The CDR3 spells CASSISESYEQYF.